This TCR beta chain is from a study of CD8 T cells in Susac syndrome. The authors reverse transcribed 0.5 to 1 ug RNA with random hexamers. TCRdb called the immunoSEQ multiplex PCR reads again in MiXCR, with one record for every CDR3 protein. The sample has roughly 180,000 distinct CDR3 sequences, about 95% seen once; the top ten hold 0.1%. The germline V gene has CDR1 SQVTM and CDR2 ANQGSEA. Trimming pared 6 bases from V and 8 bases from J, leaving 22 bases between. The CDR3 has 14 residues. The sample taken for sequencing was CD4+ T cells from PBMCs. The chain carries TRBV29-1 and TRBJ1-2; D might be TRBD1 (6 bases). This sequence was found in a human donor in good health. The CDR3 here is CSVADRTRFQGYTF. The DNA of the CDR3 is TGCAGCGTCGCCGACAGGACCCGATTCCAGGGCTACACCTTC.